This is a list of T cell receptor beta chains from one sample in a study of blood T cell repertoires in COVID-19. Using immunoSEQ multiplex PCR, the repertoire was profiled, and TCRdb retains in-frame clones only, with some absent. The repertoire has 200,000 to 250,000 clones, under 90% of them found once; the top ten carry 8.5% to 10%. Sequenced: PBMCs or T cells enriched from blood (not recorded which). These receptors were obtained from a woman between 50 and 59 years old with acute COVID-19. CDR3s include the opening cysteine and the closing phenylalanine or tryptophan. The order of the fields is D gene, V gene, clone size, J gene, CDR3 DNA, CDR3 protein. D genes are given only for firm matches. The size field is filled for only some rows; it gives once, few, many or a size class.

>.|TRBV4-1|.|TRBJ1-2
TGCGCCAGCAGCCCCGGAAGCCGCAGGGTGTCTAACTATGGCTACACCTTC
CASSPGSRRVSNYGYTF
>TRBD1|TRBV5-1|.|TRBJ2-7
TGCGCCAGCAGCTTGGAGGTGACAGGGCTAGGCGAGCAGTACTTC
CASSLEVTGLGEQYF
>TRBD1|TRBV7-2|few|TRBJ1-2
TGTGCCAGCAGCTCTAACACCGGGACAGGATATGGCTACACCTTC
CASSSNTGTGYGYTF
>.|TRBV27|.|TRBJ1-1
TGTGCCAGCAGTTCTCACTTGAACACTGAAGCTTTCTTT
CASSSHLNTEAFF
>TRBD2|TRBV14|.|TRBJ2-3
TGTGCCAGCAGCCAGGAGACCGGGACTACCACACATACGCAGTATTTT
CASSQETGTTTHTQYF
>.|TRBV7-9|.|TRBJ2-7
TGTGCCAGCGGAAGCTTACACAGACAGCCTGCCTACGAGCAGTACTTC
CASGSLHRQPAYEQYF
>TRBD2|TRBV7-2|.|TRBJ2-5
TGTGCCAGCAGCTCCCCCCCCGCGGGGGGGAAGGAGACCCAGTACTTC
CASSSPPAGGKETQYF
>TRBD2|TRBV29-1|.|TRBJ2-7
TGCAGCGTTCTACGACTAGCGGGGATTACCTACGAGCAGTACTTC
CSVLRLAGITYEQYF
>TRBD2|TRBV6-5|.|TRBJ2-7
TGTGCCAGCAGTTACTCGGGAGGGGATAACGACGAGCAGTACTTC
CASSYSGGDNDEQYF
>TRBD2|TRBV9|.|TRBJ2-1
TGTGCCAGCAGCCCTTGGACTAGCGGGACCGGGCAGTTCTTC
CASSPWTSGTGQFF
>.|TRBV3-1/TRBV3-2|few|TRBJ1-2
TGTGCCGCCAGTTCAGGGGAAAGCGGCTACACCTTC
CAASSGESGYTF
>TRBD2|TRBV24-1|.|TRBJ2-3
TGTGCCACCAGTGACTCTGGGACTAGCGGGGGGGCCCCAGATACGCAGTATTTT
CATSDSGTSGGAPDTQYF
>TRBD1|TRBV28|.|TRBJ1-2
TGTGCCACCAGAAGGCAGGGGGTAGTCTACACCTTC
CATRRQGVVYTF
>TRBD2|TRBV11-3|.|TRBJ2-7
TGTGCCAGCAGCTTGGGGACTAGCGCGCCCTACGAGCAGTACTTC
CASSLGTSAPYEQYF
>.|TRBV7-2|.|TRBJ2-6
TGTGCCAGCAGCTTAGCGCGGCACACTGGGGCCAACGTCCTGACTTTC
CASSLARHTGANVLTF
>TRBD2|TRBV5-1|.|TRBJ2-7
TGCGCCAGCAGCTTGTACGTCAGCTCTAGCGGTTCCTCCTACGAGCAGTACTTC
CASSLYVSSSGSSYEQYF
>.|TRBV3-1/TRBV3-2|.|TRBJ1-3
TGTGCCAGCACCCGGGGACAAAACTCTGGAAACACCATATATTTT
CASTRGQNSGNTIYF
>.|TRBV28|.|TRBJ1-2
TGTGCCAGCGCGTTAGGGGACTATGGCTACACCTTC
CASALGDYGYTF
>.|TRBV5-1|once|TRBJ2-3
TGCGCCAGCAGCTTTCGGGGTTCGGATACGCAGTATTTT
CASSFRGSDTQYF
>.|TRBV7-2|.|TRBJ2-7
TGTGCCAGCATGGGGGAGGCCTACGAGCAGTACTTC
CASMGEAYEQYF
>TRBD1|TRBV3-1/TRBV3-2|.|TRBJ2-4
TGTGCCAGCAGTAGGGGGGCGACAGGGGATAAAAACATTCAGTACTTC
CASSRGATGDKNIQYF
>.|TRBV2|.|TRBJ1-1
TGTGCCAGAGGGCAGGGGTCACCCAGGAACACTGAAGCTTTCTTT
CARGQGSPRNTEAFF
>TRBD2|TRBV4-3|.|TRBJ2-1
TGCGCCAGCAGCCAATCTCTATCAGGCGGGAGGGGTAATGAGCAGTTCTTC
CASSQSLSGGRGNEQFF
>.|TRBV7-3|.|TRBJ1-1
TGTGCCAGCAGCTCAGGGGCGAACACTGAAGCTTTCTTT
CASSSGANTEAFF
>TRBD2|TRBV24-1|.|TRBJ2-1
TGTGCCACCAGTGTCCAATATAGCGGGGGGTATCATGAGCAGTTCTTC
CATSVQYSGGYHEQFF
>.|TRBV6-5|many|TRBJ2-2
TGTGCCAGCAGTTATCGGGAGTTTGGGGAGCTGTTTTTT
CASSYREFGELFF
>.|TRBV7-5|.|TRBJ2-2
TGTGCCAGAAGCTTAAATAGCCACAGGGGGCCAGCCAGGACCGGGGAGCTGTTTTTT
CARSLNSHRGPARTGELFF
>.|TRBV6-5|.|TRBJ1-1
TGTGCCAGCAGGGGGCATTGGATTGAAGCTTTCTTT
CASRGHWIEAFF
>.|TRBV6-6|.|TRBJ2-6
TGTGCCAGCAGTGACTCCAATTCTGGGGCCAACGTCCTGACTTTC
CASSDSNSGANVLTF
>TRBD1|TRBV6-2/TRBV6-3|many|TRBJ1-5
TGTGCCAGCAGTTACGGGACCGGGACAGGTGGCGATATCGGTAATCAGCCCCAGCATTTT
CASSYGTGTGGDIGNQPQHF
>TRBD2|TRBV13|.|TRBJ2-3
TGTGCCAGCAGCTTAGGGGTACTAGCGGGTACAGATACGCAGTATTTT
CASSLGVLAGTDTQYF
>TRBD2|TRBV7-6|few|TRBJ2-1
TGTGCCAGCAGCTTGGGGGGGGGAAAGCAGTTCTTC
CASSLGGGKQFF
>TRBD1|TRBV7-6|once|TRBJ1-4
TGTGCCAGCAGCCTACGGACAGGGGGCTTGACTAATGAAAAACTGTTTTTT
CASSLRTGGLTNEKLFF
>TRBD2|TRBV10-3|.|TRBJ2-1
TGTGCCACTACCGAGGGGAGGGCCTACAATGAGCAGTTCTTC
CATTEGRAYNEQFF
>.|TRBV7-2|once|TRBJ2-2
TGTGCCAGCAGCTTAGTCGGGGGAGGCGGGGAGCTGTTTTTT
CASSLVGGGGELFF
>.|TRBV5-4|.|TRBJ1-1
TGTGCCAGCAGCTTGCGCCAGGCTAACACTGAAGCTTTCTTT
CASSLRQANTEAFF
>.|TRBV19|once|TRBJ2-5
TGTGCCAGTAGTATAGCTAGCCGGGAGACCCAGTACTTC
CASSIASRETQYF
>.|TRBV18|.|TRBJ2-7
TGTGCCAGCTCACCACCGATGGGACACCTCATCGAGCAGTACTTC
CASSPPMGHLIEQYF
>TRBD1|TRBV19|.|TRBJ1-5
TGTGCCAGTGGGAGGACAGGGTACAATCAGCCCCAGCATTTT
CASGRTGYNQPQHF
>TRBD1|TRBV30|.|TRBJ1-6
TGTGCCTGGAGTGGGACAGGGGCGCGATCCTATAATTCACCCCTCCACTTT
CAWSGTGARSYNSPLHF
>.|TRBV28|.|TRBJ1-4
TGTGCCAGCGCTGACAGGAACAATGAAAAACTGTTTTTT
CASADRNNEKLFF
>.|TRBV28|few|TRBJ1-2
TGTGCCAGCAGTTTGGGCAACTATGGCTACACCTTC
CASSLGNYGYTF
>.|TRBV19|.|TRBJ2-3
TGTGCCAGTAGTAACCAGGGAGGACCCACAGATACGCAGTATTTT
CASSNQGGPTDTQYF
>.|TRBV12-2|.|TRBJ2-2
TGTGCAAGTCGCTTAGACAATGACAGGGGACTCGGTAGGGAGCTGTTTTTT
CASRLDNDRGLGRELFF
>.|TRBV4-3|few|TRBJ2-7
TGCGCCAGCAGCCAAGATGTTCGTGGGGCGGGGCCCCGCTACGAGCAGTACTTC
CASSQDVRGAGPRYEQYF
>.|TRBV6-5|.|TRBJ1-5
TGTGCCAGCAGTTACTCGTCGGGTCAGCCCCAGCATTTT
CASSYSSGQPQHF
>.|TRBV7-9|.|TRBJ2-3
TGTGCCAGCAGCGCCCAGTTAGATACGCAGTATTTT
CASSAQLDTQYF
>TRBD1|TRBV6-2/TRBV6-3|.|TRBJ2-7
TGTGCCAGCAGTTACCCCCGCGGGGCAGGGGGCGCGTACGAGCAGTACTTC
CASSYPRGAGGAYEQYF